These 27 T cell receptor beta chains share one sample of origin, sequenced in a study of tumor and adjacent non-tumor tissue in lung cancer. TCRbeta libraries were built with three rounds of nested PCR, modified from ARM-PCR. Each CDR3 protein is one row after TCRdb ran MiXCR on the multiplex PCR reads. The sample has approximately 100,000 distinct CDR3 sequences, around 75% seen once. This sample's RNA came from whole unsorted tissue. The sample taken for sequencing was lung tumor tissue. The receptors derive from a woman aged 55-75 years with non-small cell lung cancer.

About this clonotype itself: A much larger clone lies one base from this, so it may be a read error. This chain joins TRBV4-3 and TRBJ2-5; 7 bases agree with TRBD2. The V gene end was trimmed by 0 bases and the J gene end by 9 bases; junction bases not matched to a gene: 4. Germline V gene sequence: CDR1 LGHNA, CDR2 YSLEER. The CDR3 length is 13 residues. The CDR3 here is CASSQDIREAQYF. As DNA, the CDR3 is TGCGCCAGCAGCCAAGATATTCGGGAGGCCCAGTACTTC.

On this clonotype: The junction shows a germline mismatch at one end, possibly a read error. The chain uses TRBV6-2 or TRBV6-3 and TRBJ2-7; D may be TRBD1 (6 bases). CDR1 MNHEY and CDR2 SVGEGT come from the germline V gene. This CDR3 spans 14 amino acids. CDR3 nucleotides: TGTGCCATCAATAGGGGGACGGAGCCCTCCGAGCCGTACTTC. Translation gives CAINRGTEPSEPYF.

As to this clonotype: A junction end diverges from the germline sequence, so it may reflect a read error. The genes are TRBV14 and TRBJ1-6; no clear D gene. The CDR3 is 14 amino acids. Germline CDR1 reads SGHDN; CDR2 reads FVKESK. Here the CDR3 reads CASSLIRNKSPFHF. In nucleotides, the CDR3 is TGTGCCAGCAGCCTTATTAGGAACAAATCACCCTTCCACTTT.

With regard to this clonotype: In this CDR3 the conserved last residue, phenylalanine or tryptophan, is missing, so a read error is likely. For the CDR3, the DNA is TGTGCCACTGGTTCTAATCTTGACACCGGGGAGCTGTTTTAT. Its protein is CATGSNLDTGELFY. The rearrangement links TRBV24-1 to TRBJ2-2, with no clear D. The CDR3 contains 14 residues. The V gene lost 10 bases and the J gene lost 3 bases, with 14 bases spanning the gap. CDR1 and CDR2 (germline): KGHDR, SFDVKD.

In the case of this clonotype: A junction end diverges from the germline sequence, so it may reflect a read error. The rearrangement joins TRBV4-3 to TRBJ2-3; 13 nucleotides align to TRBD2. This CDR3 is 15 amino acids long. The V gene's germline CDR1 is LGHNA and CDR2 YSLEER. The CDR3 sequence: CTSIQGTSGADMQYF. CDR3 nucleotides: TGCACCAGCATCCAAGGGACTAGCGGGGCAGATATGCAGTATTTT.

The V and J genes are TRBV6-5 and TRBJ2-3; no firm D call. The DNA end lines up better with TRBJ1-5; the J call may be wrong. Germline V lookup: CDR1 MNHEY, CDR2 SVGAGI. The length of the CDR3 is 15 residues. CDR3: CASNVAGSSTDTQHF. The CDR3 DNA follows: TGTGCCAGCAATGTAGCAGGATCTAGCACAGATACGCAGCATTTT.

A note on this clonotype: A junction boundary mismatches the germline segment, possibly from a read error. The chain recombines TRBV20-1 with TRBJ2-7, with a possible D match to TRBD1 (5 bases). Germline loops: CDR1 DFQATT, CDR2 SNEGSKA (reference sequence). The CDR3 is made up of 15 amino acids. This CDR3 reads CSARRGQGRSYQHYF. CDR3 DNA: TGCAGTGCTAGAAGGGGTCAGGGTCGCTCCTACCAGCATTACTTC.

Concerning this clonotype: The germline gene is not matched at one end of the junction; a read error may be the cause. This sequence joins TRBV20-1 and TRBJ1-5, with no clear D. The length of the CDR3 is 12 residues. CDR1 and CDR2 (germline): DFQATT, SNEGSKA (reference sequence). CDR3 protein: CSVGRRIQSQHF. The DNA for the CDR3 is TGCAGTGTCGGGAGACGCATTCAGTCCCAGCATTTC.

In its sample, this clonotype was seen once. One end of the junction does not line up with germline, which may come from a read error. V is TRBV29-1 and J is TRBJ2-1; D may be TRBD1 (5 bases). The CDR3 extends over 12 amino acids. Germline CDR1 SQVTM, CDR2 ANQGSEA. The CDR3 sequence: CSVQPQGYEQLF. The DNA of the CDR3 is TGCAGCGTCCAACCCCAGGGATATGAGCAGCTCTTC.

This chain's CDR3 is CSVDDSGTSGSYEQYF. CDR3 bases: TGCAGCGTCGACGACTCCGGGACTAGCGGCTCCTACGAGCAGTACTTC. The genes are TRBV29-1 and TRBJ2-7; TRBD2 matches at 11 bases. Germline CDR1 is SQVTM and CDR2 is ANQGSEA. The V gene end was trimmed by 6 bases and the J gene end by 0 bases; junction bases not matched to a gene: 10. CDR3 length: 16 amino acids.

This chain connects TRBV6-6 to TRBJ1-5; D is possibly TRBD1 (5 bases). Germline loops: CDR1 MNHNY, CDR2 SVGAGI (reference sequence). Trimming pared 5 bases from V and 5 bases from J, leaving 16 bases between. The length of the CDR3 is 15 residues. CDR3 sequence: CASSATRTPYQPQHF. The DNA of the CDR3 is TGTGCCAGCAGTGCTACCAGGACACCCTATCAGCCCCAGCATTTT.

As for this clonotype: Germline and junction disagree at one end, which may indicate a read error. The rearrangement joins TRBV5-4 to TRBJ2-7; D tentatively reads TRBD1 or TRBD2 (5 bases each). Germline assignment: CDR1 SGHNT and CDR2 YYREEE (reference sequence). The CDR3 runs to 15 residues. The CDR3 reads CVSSTHGTGFYEQYF. CDR3 nucleotide sequence: TGTGTCAGCAGCACACACGGGACGGGGTTTTACGAGCAGTACTTC.

Regarding this clonotype: At one end the junction does not follow the germline gene, possibly because of a read error. The chain recombines TRBV6-2 or TRBV6-3 with TRBJ2-1; 9 nucleotides line up with TRBD2. CDR1 is MNHEY and CDR2 is SVGEGT in the germline V gene. The CDR3 length is 14 residues. CDR3 in amino acids: CSSSTGLARNEQFF. CDR3 coding DNA: TGTTCCAGCAGTACGGGACTAGCCAGAAATGAACAGTTCTTC.

A word on this clonotype: The conserved closing phenylalanine or tryptophan is absent in this CDR3, likely reflecting a read error. The chain links TRBV4-1 to TRBJ2-5; 9 bases match TRBD2. Per germline, CDR1 MGHRA and CDR2 YSYEKL. The CDR3 is made up of 17 amino acids. This chain's CDR3 is CARSQDRAGGLPETQYL. The CDR3 DNA reads as TGCGCCCGCAGTCAAGATAGGGCGGGGGGGCTGCCCGAGACCCAGTACTTA.

Turning to this clonotype: Possible read error: a much larger clone is one base away. This chain's CDR3 is CASSQESRPLGCEAFF. In DNA form, the CDR3 reads TGCGCCAGCAGCCAAGAATCGCGACCGCTAGGCTGTGAAGCTTTCTTT. V gene TRBV4-1 combines with J gene TRBJ1-1; D is unclear. The germline V gene encodes CDR1 MGHRA and CDR2 YSYEKL. The CDR3 contains 16 residues. V was cut by 0 bases and J by 7 bases, with 18 bases left in between.

A word on this clonotype: Just one base apart from a much larger clone, this may be a read error. The V gene is TRBV20-1, the J gene TRBJ2-7; TRBD1 matches 7 bases. Germline lookup yields CDR1 DFQATT and CDR2 SNEGSKA (reference sequence). The CDR3 contains 14 residues. The CDR3 nucleotides are TGCAGTGCTAGAGGGCAACAGGGGAACAACGAGCAGAACTTC. This translates into CSARGQQGNNEQNF.

Comments on this clonotype: Because it lacks the conserved phenylalanine or tryptophan at the end, this CDR3 is likely a read error. The chain has TRBV6-1 and TRBJ2-3; no definite D call. The CDR3 has 14 residues. V was cut by 5 bases and J by 4 bases, with 13 bases left in between. The germline V gene encodes CDR1 MNHNS and CDR2 SASEGT. CDR3 coding DNA: TGTGCCAGCAGTAGAAGAGAGAAGTCAGATACGCAGTATTCT. Translated, it gives CASSRREKSDTQYS.

The chain employs TRBV24-1 and TRBJ2-3; D possibly corresponds to TRBD1 (5 bases). In germline, CDR1 is KGHDR, CDR2 SFDVKD. The CDR3 contains 15 residues. Trimming took 7 bases from V and 4 from J, leaving 17 bases between them. CDR3 sequence reads: CATRRADSDADTQYF. In DNA form, the CDR3 reads TGTGCCACCAGAAGGGCTGACAGTGATGCAGATACGCAGTATTTT.

In the case of this clonotype: At one of its ends the junction is not consistent with the germline gene, which may arise from a read error. This chain links TRBV11-2 with TRBJ2-2; tentative D call: TRBD2 (5 bases). The germline CDR1 and CDR2 sequences are SGHAT and FQNNGV. This CDR3 contains 16 residues. The CDR3 region has the DNA TGTGCCAGCAGCTTAGAATTGGCGGCGCACACCGGGATGCTGTATTTT. Translating gives CASSLELAAHTGMLYF.

This clonotype occurred a few times. The germline gene is not matched at one end of the junction; a read error may be the cause. The chain recombines TRBV11-1 with TRBJ2-7, with a possible D match to TRBD2 (5 bases). The length of the CDR3 is 14 residues. Germline assignment: CDR1 SGHAT and CDR2 FQDESV (reference sequence). CDR3 sequence (DNA): TGTACCAGCGGTGCTTCTCCTGAGTCCTACGAGCAGTACTTC. Residues: CTSGASPESYEQYF.

With respect to this clonotype: The junction shows a germline mismatch at one end, possibly a read error. The chain carries TRBV4-3 and TRBJ2-5; 9 nucleotides match TRBD2. The CDR3 has 15 amino acids. CDR1 and CDR2 from the germline V gene are LGHNA and YSLEER. CDR3 in amino acids: CVSSRKRGDQETQYF. In nucleotides, the CDR3 is TGCGTCAGCAGCCGGAAGCGGGGGGACCAAGAGACCCAGTACTTC.

As for this clonotype: Given a much more abundant clone one base away, this may be a read error. DNA of the CDR3: TGCACCAGCAGCCAAGCCAGCGGGAGGGGGGTAGATACGCAGTATTTT. Protein product: CTSSQASGRGVDTQYF. The chain employs TRBV4-3 and TRBJ2-3, with 10 positions matching TRBD2. Per the germline V gene, CDR1 is LGHNA and CDR2 is YSLEER. CDR3 length: 16 residues.

The chain has TRBV6-6 and TRBJ2-7, with a tentative D call TRBD1 (6 bases). Deletions cut 5 bases from V and 8 bases from J, with 16 bases between. The CDR3 is 13 residues long. Germline V lookup: CDR1 MNHNY, CDR2 SVGAGI (reference sequence). The CDR3 reads CASSDRMGYKQYF. CDR3 bases: TGTGCCAGCAGTGACAGGATGGGCTATAAGCAGTACTTC.

This clonotype was seen at least ten times. V and J are TRBV6-2 or TRBV6-3 and TRBJ2-1; 7 bases map to TRBD1. Germline assignment: CDR1 MNHEY and CDR2 SVGEGT. V gave up 4 bases and J gave up 2 bases; unmatched junction bases: 2. CDR3 size: 14 residues. CDR3 nucleotide sequence: TGTGCCAGCAGTTCTACAGGGGCCTACAATGAGCAGTTCTTC. Translation: CASSSTGAYNEQFF.

The chain links TRBV11-2 to TRBJ2-3, with D possibly being TRBD2 (7 bases). Deletions cut 10 bases from V and 1 base from J, with 18 bases between. Germline V gene sequence: CDR1 SGHAT, CDR2 FQNNGV. This CDR3 is built from 15 residues. The CDR3 region has the DNA TGTGCCAACAGGAGGGGGGGGACTGGCACAGATACGCAGTATTTT. Its protein product is CANRRGGTGTDTQYF.

This clonotype has more than one count but fewer than ten. A much larger clone differs by one base, so this may be a read error. The chain links TRBV20-1 to TRBJ2-1; D tentatively fits TRBD1 or TRBD2 (5 bases each). The CDR3 extends over 11 amino acids. Germline CDR1 reads DFQATT; CDR2 reads SNEGSKA (reference sequence). Trimming left V 5 bases short and J 10 bases short, with 12 bases between. The CDR3 DNA follows: TGCAGTGCTGTCGGGGACGCCGAGCAGTTCTTC. It yields the protein CSAVGDAEQFF.

This sequence joins TRBV28 and TRBJ1-5; D not certain. CDR1 is MDHEN, CDR2 SYDVKM, per germline. Trimming stripped 5 bases from V and 11 bases from J, with 16 bases between. This CDR3 has 13 residues. CDR3 in amino acids: CASSPSPARAQHF. The CDR3 DNA sequence: TGTGCCAGCAGTCCCAGTCCAGCGAGGGCCCAGCATTTT.